The source of this T cell receptor (beta chain) is a study of T cells in Graves' hyperthyroidism and ophthalmopathy. General observations from the study: Clonotypes that were expanded in thyroid above 0.001 mostly appeared in blood too.

Points on this clonotype: What it binds is not known. Because the CDR3 is missing its conserved closing phenylalanine or tryptophan, this is likely a read error. The limits of the CDR3 on the DNA are not certain, so only TCRdb's listed CDR3 is given.

There were TCR beta CDR3 regions amplified from RNA transcripts. Using the HTBI primer set, a first-round RT-PCR was run on the TCR CDR3. TCRdb fed the multiplex PCR reads into MiXCR, producing one record per CDR3 protein. The sample lists over 700,000 distinct CDR3 sequences, 35% to 40% occurring once. Patients aged 18 to 65 had newly diagnosed hyperthyroidism of under 2 months' duration. Looked up from germline, CDR1 is MGHDK and CDR2 is SYGVNS. The CDR3 totals 10 residues, both ends included. This receptor was obtained from a man aged 18-30 years with Graves' hyperthyroidism. Source material: blood. The rearrangement uses TRBV25-1 and TRBJ1-4; the D call TRBD1 from the table was never checked on the DNA. CDR3 sequence: CASSEYFGQG.